Sequencing of this TCR beta chain was carried out in a study of blood T cell repertoires in COVID-19 (dated by TCRdb to the early 2020s). Describing the broader study: The collaborator samples originated in the United States, Italy and Spain and spanned the acute and convalescent phases of COVID-19. The material from the prospective study consisted of cDNA or gDNA derived from T cells, B-cell-depleted T cells, or PBMCs. Deeply sampled blood TCRbeta repertoires from subjects exposed to, actively infected with, or recovered from COVID-19 were included in the dataset. The repertoires were made available in a free public database intended to serve as a resource for research on the immune response to SARS-CoV-2. The samples were drawn from the first 160 participants of the ongoing ImmuneRACE study and from roughly 1,300 subjects provided by 6 global collaborators. The sample metadata nearly always contained a de-identified subject ID, COVID-19 status, age in years and sex. Where HLA class I and class II types were available, the types were taken from metadata supplied by the sample provider, not from assay-based typing. The research as a whole found: Clinical and demographic metadata were provided uncurated, with the amount varying by source and participant.

This clone was observed once. There is no known antigen for this receptor. Base qualities were left out, and no much larger clone turns up one base away. TCRbeta CDR3 regions were amplified from genomic DNA by means of the immunoSEQ Assay, a bias-controlled multiplex PCR. In the paper's pipeline: The number of nucleated cells in each sample was estimated from the amplification of reference gene primers within the assay. To quantify the absolute abundance of each unique TCRbeta CDR3 rearrangement, sequence reads were collapsed and filtered. For each sample, productive Simpson clonality was calculated as the square root of Simpson's diversity index over productive rearrangements. TCRdb mirrors the immuneACCESS table, restricted to in-frame sequences. Some clones are absent from its copies; in checked studies, under half trace to an unresolved V gene, and the reason for the others is unknown. V, J and clone size were drawn from that table, and D and trimming were deduced from the DNA. For this sample the table gives 270,000 or so clones, of which about 83% were detected only once. The ten largest clones represent roughly 10% of the sample.

V and J lose 3 bases and 4 bases, and a span of 13 bases separates them. The CDR3 runs 14 amino acids, cysteine and phenylalanine included. CDR3 DNA is the only sequence kept; it has 42 bases, read in frame from the first base. The germline V gene (reference sequence) supplies CDR1 MNHEY and CDR2 SMNVEV. Samples from volunteer blood donors who had recovered from COVID-19 were contributed by a second Seattle source. The collaborating institutions used their own protocols to collect whole blood in K2EDTA tubes. For TCRbeta analysis, collaborators shipped samples as frozen whole blood, isolated PBMCs, or DNA extracted from either of those sample types.

The sequence was obtained from a woman in her fifties or sixties who had recovered from COVID-19. Sequenced: peripheral blood. The receptor chain draws on TRBV27 and TRBJ2-7, with TRBD2 as a weak D call on 6 bases. The DNA sequence is TGTGCCAGCAGTTTTTCCGCGGGAAGGTACGAGCAGTACTTC. Its protein product is CASSFSAGRYEQYF.